This T cell receptor beta chain was found in a study of T-cell reconstitution after alpha-beta-depleted transplantation in children. Study-wide results and caveats: Most T-cell counts and diversity one year after the transplant came from T cells that were newly produced. The origin of alpha-beta T cells about two months after transplant was reportedly several hundred expanded graft clones.

This clonotype was observed many times. Its specificity is unknown. After removal of 5 bases from V and 8 bases from J, the junction contained 5 bases not matched to a gene. Germline V gene data show CDR1 as MNHEY and CDR2 as SVGAGI. The CDR3 loop spans 13 amino acids. Preparation of the TCRbeta library was carried out with unique molecular identifiers. From the PCR reads, TCRdb called clonotypes with MiXCR, one entry per CDR3 protein. The sample shows roughly 66,000 distinct CDR3 sequences, roughly 4.9% of them seen only once. Specimen: PBMCs, mostly from graft donor cells, collected 180 days after TCRalphabeta/CD19-depleted stem cell transplant. The clonotype comes from a boy under three years old who had a stem cell transplant for acute myeloid leukemia, so the T cells may come from the graft donor. This chain connects TRBV6-5 to TRBJ1-4; 7 bases fit TRBD1. CDR3 amino acids: CASSLQGYEKLFF. The DNA for the CDR3 is TGTGCCAGCAGTCTACAGGGGTACGAAAAACTGTTTTTT.